The rows below give T cell receptor beta chains drawn from one sample of a study of tumor-infiltrating lymphocytes in primary liver carcinoma. TCRdb passed the multiplex PCR reads through MiXCR, listing each CDR3 protein once. Of roughly 100,000 distinct CDR3 sequences detected, roughly 80% appear once; the ten largest clones hold approximately 21%. The sequenced material came from liver tumor tissue from sampling region 3. The receptors come from a man aged 35-49 years with primary liver carcinoma and hepatitis B virus infection. The CDR3 runs from the conserved cysteine through the conserved F or W. The order of the fields is clone size, D gene, V gene, J gene, CDR3 DNA, CDR3 protein. The D gene is left open where the match is weak. Clone size is shown for a subset of rows, as once, few, many or a class of expanded clone.

size: NA
D: NA
V: TRBV11-1
J: TRBJ2-3
DNA: TGTGCCTGCAGCCGATTGGGTACTCAGTATTTT
CDR3: CACSRLGTQYF

size: NA
D: TRBD1
V: TRBV12-3/TRBV12-4
J: TRBJ2-5
DNA: TGTGCCAGCAGCATGACAGGGTCGGAGACCCTGTACTTC
CDR3: CASSMTGSETLYF

size: many
D: TRBD1
V: TRBV10-2
J: TRBJ1-2
DNA: TGCGCCAGCAGCGACAGGGTTGGCGGCTACACCTTC
CDR3: CASSDRVGGYTF

size: NA
D: TRBD2
V: TRBV6-1
J: TRBJ2-1
DNA: TGTGTCAGCAGTGAACGGGGGGAAGTTGCGGGAGGGGCGGGTCAGTTCTTC
CDR3: CVSSERGEVAGGAGQFF

size: NA
D: TRBD1
V: TRBV9
J: TRBJ2-5
DNA: TGTGCCAGCAGCGTAGGGGCAGGGGGCGGAGAGACCCAGTACTTC
CDR3: CASSVGAGGGETQYF

size: NA
D: NA
V: TRBV29-1
J: TRBJ2-7
DNA: TGCAACGTTGATGATCCAGGAGGGAGCCCCTACGGGCAGTACTTC
CDR3: CNVDDPGGSPYGQYF

size: NA
D: NA
V: TRBV11-2
J: TRBJ1-1
DNA: TGTGTCAGCAACTTCGGGGGGAGTCGGCACACTGATGCTTTCTTT
CDR3: CVSNFGGSRHTDAFF

size: NA
D: TRBD2
V: TRBV12-3/TRBV12-4
J: TRBJ2-1
DNA: TGTGTCAGCAGTTTAATAAGCGGGAGGGGAAATGAGCAATTCTTC
CDR3: CVSSLISGRGNEQFF

size: NA
D: TRBD1
V: TRBV12-3/TRBV12-4
J: TRBJ1-1
DNA: TGTGGCAGCGGGAGACAGGGCTACACTGAAACTTTCTTT
CDR3: CGSGRQGYTETFF

size: once
D: TRBD1
V: TRBV12-3/TRBV12-4
J: TRBJ2-5
DNA: TGTGGCAGGAGTTTGGTGCAGGGGGAGACTCAGTACTTC
CDR3: CGRSLVQGETQYF

size: NA
D: NA
V: TRBV20-1
J: TRBJ2-6
DNA: TGCAGTGTTACCCCCAGTACTGGGGCCAACGTCCTGACTTTC
CDR3: CSVTPSTGANVLTF

size: NA
D: TRBD1
V: TRBV5-4
J: TRBJ1-5
DNA: TGTGCCAGCCCCGACAGGGGGCTGAATCAGCCCCAGCATTTT
CDR3: CASPDRGLNQPQHF

size: many
D: TRBD1
V: TRBV28
J: TRBJ1-2
DNA: TGTGCCAGCAGTTGGGACAGGGGAAGTTTCAGCTACGGCTACACCTTC
CDR3: CASSWDRGSFSYGYTF